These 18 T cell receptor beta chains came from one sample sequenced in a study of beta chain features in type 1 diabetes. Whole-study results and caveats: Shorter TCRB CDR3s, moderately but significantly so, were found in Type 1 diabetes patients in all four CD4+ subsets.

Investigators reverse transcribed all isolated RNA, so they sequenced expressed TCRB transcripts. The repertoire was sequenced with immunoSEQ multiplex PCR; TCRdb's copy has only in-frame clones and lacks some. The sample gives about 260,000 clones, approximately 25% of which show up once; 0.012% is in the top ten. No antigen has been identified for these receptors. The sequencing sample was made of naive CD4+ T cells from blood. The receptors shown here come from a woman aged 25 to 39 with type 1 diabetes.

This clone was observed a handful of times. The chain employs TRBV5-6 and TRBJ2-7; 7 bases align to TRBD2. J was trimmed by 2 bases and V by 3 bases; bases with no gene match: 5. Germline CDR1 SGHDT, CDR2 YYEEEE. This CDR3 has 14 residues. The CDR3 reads CASSWIAGPYEQYF. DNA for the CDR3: TGTGCCAGCAGCTGGATAGCGGGCCCCTACGAGCAGTACTTC. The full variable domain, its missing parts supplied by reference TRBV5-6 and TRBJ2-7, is DAGVTQSPTHLIKTRGQQVTLRCSPKSGHDTVSWYQQALGQGPQFIFQYYEEEERQRGNFPDRFSGHQFPNYSSELNVNALLLGDSALYLCASSWIAGPYEQYFGPGTRLTVT.

CDR3 loop: CASSSFSGRLETQYF. The CDR3 coding sequence is TGCGCCAGCAGCTCGTTTTCAGGGCGTTTGGAGACCCAGTACTTC. This sequence joins TRBV5-1 and TRBJ2-5; D may be TRBD1 (5 bases). Looked up from germline, CDR1 is SGHRS and CDR2 is YFSETQ. Trimming left V 3 bases short and J 5 bases short, with 17 bases between. This CDR3 is 15 amino acids long.

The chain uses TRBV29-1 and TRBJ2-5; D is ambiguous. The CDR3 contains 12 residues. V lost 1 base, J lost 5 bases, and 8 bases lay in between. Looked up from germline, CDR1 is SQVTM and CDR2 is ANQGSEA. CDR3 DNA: TGCAGCGTTGAAGTAGCAGTGGAGACCCAGTACTTC. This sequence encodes CSVEVAVETQYF. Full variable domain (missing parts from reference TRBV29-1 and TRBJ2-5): SAVISQKPSRDICQRGTSLTIQCQVDSQVTMMFWYRQQPGQSLTLIATANQGSEATYESGFVIDKFPISRPNLTFSTLTVSNMSPEDSSIYLCSVEVAVETQYFGPGTRLLVL.

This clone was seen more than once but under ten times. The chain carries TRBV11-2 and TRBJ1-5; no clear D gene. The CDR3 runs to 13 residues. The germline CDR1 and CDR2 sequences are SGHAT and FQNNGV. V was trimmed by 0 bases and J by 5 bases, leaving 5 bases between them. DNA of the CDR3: TGTGCCAGCAGCTTAGACCTCTATCAGCCCCAGCATTTT. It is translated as CASSLDLYQPQHF.

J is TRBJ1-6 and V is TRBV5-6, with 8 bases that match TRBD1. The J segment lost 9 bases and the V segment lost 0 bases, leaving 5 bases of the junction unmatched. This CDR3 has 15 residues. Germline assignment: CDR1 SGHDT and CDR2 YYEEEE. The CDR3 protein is CASSLDYQGASPLHF. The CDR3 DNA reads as TGTGCCAGCAGCTTGGACTATCAGGGGGCTTCACCCCTCCACTTT.

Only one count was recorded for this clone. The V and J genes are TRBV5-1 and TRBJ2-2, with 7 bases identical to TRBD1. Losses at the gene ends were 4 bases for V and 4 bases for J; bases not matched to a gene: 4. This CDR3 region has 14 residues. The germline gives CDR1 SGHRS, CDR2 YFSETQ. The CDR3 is CASSITGATGELFF. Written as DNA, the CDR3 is TGCGCCAGCAGCATCACAGGGGCCACCGGGGAGCTGTTTTTT.

The CDR3 DNA reads TGTGCCAGCTCCCAGGGGACTAGCCCGTTGTATGAGCAGTTCTTC. This translates into CASSQGTSPLYEQFF. The chain recombines TRBV7-3 with TRBJ2-1, with 9 bases that match TRBD2. The J segment lost 8 bases and the V segment lost 8 bases, leaving 13 bases of the junction unmatched. The CDR3 runs to 15 residues. From germline, CDR1 is SGHTA and CDR2 FQGTGA.

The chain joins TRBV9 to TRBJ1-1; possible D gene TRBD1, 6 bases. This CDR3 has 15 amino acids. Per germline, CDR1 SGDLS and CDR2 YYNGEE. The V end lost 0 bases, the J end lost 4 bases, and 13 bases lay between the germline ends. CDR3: CASSVEGGGSTEAFF. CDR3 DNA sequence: TGTGCCAGCAGCGTAGAGGGAGGGGGGAGCACTGAAGCTTTCTTT. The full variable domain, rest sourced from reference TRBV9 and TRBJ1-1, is DSGVTQTPKHLITATGQRVTLRCSPRSGDLSVYWYQQSLDQGLQFLIQYYNGEERAKGNILERFSAQQFPDLHSELNLSSLELGDSALYFCASSVEGGGSTEAFFGQGTRLTVV.

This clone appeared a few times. The CDR3 spells CASSLEGSGLQETQYF. The CDR3 DNA is TGCGCCAGCAGCTTGGAAGGTTCGGGATTACAAGAGACCCAGTACTTC. This chain links TRBV5-1 with TRBJ2-5; D possibly corresponds to TRBD2 (5 bases). Per germline, CDR1 SGHRS and CDR2 YFSETQ. The CDR3 length is 16 residues. Between the trimmed V and J ends, which lost 0 bases and 2 bases, there was a span of 14 bases.

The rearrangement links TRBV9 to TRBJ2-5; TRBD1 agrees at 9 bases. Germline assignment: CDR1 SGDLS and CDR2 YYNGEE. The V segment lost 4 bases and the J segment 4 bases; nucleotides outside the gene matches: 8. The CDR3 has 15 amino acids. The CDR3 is CASSSPGTGRETQYF. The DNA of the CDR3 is TGTGCCAGCAGCAGCCCCGGGACAGGGAGAGAGACCCAGTACTTC.

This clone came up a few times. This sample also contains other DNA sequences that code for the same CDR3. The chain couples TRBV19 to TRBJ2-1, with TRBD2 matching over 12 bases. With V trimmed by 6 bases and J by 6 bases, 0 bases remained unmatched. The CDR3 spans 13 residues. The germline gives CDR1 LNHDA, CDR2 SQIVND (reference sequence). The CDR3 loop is CASRTSGSNEQFF. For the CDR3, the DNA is TGTGCCAGTAGGACTAGCGGGAGCAATGAGCAGTTCTTC.

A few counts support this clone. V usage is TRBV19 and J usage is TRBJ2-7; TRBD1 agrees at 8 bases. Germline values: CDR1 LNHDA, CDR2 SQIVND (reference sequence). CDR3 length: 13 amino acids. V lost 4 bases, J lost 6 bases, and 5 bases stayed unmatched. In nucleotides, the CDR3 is TGTGCCAGTAGTACCGGGACAGGAGGCGAGCAGTACTTC. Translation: CASSTGTGGEQYF.

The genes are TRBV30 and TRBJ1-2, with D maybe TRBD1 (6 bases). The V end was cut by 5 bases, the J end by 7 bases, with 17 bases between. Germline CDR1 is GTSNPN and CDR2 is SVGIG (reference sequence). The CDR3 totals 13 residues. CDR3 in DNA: TGTGCCTGGGTCCCCACAGGGCTCCGTGGCTACACCTTC. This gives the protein CAWVPTGLRGYTF.

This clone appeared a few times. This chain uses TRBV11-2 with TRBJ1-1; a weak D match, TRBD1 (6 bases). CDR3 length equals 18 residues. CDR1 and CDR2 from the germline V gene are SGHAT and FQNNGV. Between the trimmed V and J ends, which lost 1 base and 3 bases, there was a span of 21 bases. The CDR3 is CASSLVPSIYRAYTEAFF. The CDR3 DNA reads TGTGCCAGCAGCTTAGTTCCCTCAATCTACAGGGCCTACACTGAAGCTTTCTTT.

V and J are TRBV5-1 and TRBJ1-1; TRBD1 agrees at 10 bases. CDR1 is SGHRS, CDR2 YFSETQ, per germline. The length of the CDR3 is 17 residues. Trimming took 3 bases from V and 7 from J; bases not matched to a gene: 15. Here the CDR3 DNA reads TGCGCCAGCAGCTCCGTCCCGGGACAGGGGCCGGTCGATGAAGCTTTCTTT. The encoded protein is CASSSVPGQGPVDEAFF.

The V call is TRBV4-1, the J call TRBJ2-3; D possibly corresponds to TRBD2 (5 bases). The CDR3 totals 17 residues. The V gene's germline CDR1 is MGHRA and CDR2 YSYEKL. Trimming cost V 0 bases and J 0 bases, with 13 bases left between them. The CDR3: CASSQDLGGLSTDTQYF. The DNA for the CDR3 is TGCGCCAGCAGCCAAGATTTGGGCGGGCTGAGCACAGATACGCAGTATTTT.

The CDR3 nucleotides are TGCGCCAGCAGCAGACTAGCGGGAGGGCCCGAGACCCAGTACTTC. Its protein product is CASSRLAGGPETQYF. The V call is TRBV5-1, the J call TRBJ2-5; 14 nucleotides line up with TRBD2. This CDR3 is built from 15 residues. Losses at the gene ends were 4 bases for V and 5 bases for J; bases not matched to a gene: 4. The germline CDR1 and CDR2 sequences are SGHRS and YFSETQ.

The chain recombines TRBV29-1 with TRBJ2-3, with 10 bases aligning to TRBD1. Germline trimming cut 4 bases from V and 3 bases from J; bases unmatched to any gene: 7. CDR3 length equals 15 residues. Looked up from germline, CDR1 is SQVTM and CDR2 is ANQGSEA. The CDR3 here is CSVAFGQGETDTQYF. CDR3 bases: TGCAGCGTTGCTTTTGGACAGGGGGAGACAGATACGCAGTATTTT.